Sequencing of this TCR beta chain was carried out in a study of molecular identifiers for immune sequencing clone quantification. Findings and limits, study-wide: For highly expanded clones, sizes could be underestimated when identical TCR molecules share a barcode. Naive cells had under 1% of molecules in clones above 20 RNA copies, effectors over 97%.

V was pared by 5 bases and J by 2 bases, with 16 bases between. Germline V gives CDR1 MDHEN, CDR2 SYDVKM. This CDR3 region has 15 residues. This clonotype has at least ten counts. The antigen is unknown. Methods described previously, with TCR primers listed, were used for bulk TCR libraries. TCRdb called the PCR reads again in MiXCR, with one record for every CDR3 protein. The sample gives 400,000 to 600,000 distinct CDR3 sequences, under 30% of which show up once; 0.7% to 0.9% is in the top ten. Input material: naive CD8+ T cells from blood, with Jurkat cell RNA spiked in. Documented subset: FACS-sorted CD8+CD4-CCR7+CD45RA+ naive T cells. The gene calls are TRBV28 and TRBJ2-7; maybe TRBD1 (6 bases). This sequence was found in a human donor in good health. Some libraries in this study had Jurkat cell RNA spiked in. The DNA of the CDR3 is TGTGCCAGCAGTCCGCGCAGGGGACAACCCTACGAGCAGTACTTC. Translating gives CASSPRRGQPYEQYF.